These T cell receptor beta chains were read from a single sample in a study of OX40 agonist ivuxolimab in advanced cancers. Data came from immunoSEQ multiplex PCR; TCRdb stores just in-frame clones and leaves some out. This table holds tens of thousands of clones, around 86% found once. The sequenced sample was CD4+ or CD8+ T cells sorted from blood, obtained in a trial of the OX40 agonist ivuxolimab. The origin of the receptors is an adult with an advanced solid tumor such as melanoma, head and neck, liver or kidney cancer. The CDR3 runs from the conserved cysteine through the conserved F or W. The D gene is left open where the match is weak. A row's size may be missing; if present it is once, few, many or a size class.

-	TRBV5-1	TRBJ2-5	-	TGCGCCAGCAGCCGAACTAGCTTTGAGACCCAGTACTTC	CASSRTSFETQYF
TRBD1	TRBV18	TRBJ1-1	-	TGTGCCAGCTCACCGGGACAGGGGAAAGAAGCTTTCTTT	CASSPGQGKEAFF
-	TRBV9	TRBJ1-4	once	TGTGCCAGCAGCGTGGGGGGACCAAATGAAAAACTGTTTTTT	CASSVGGPNEKLFF
-	TRBV19	TRBJ2-7	-	TGTGCCAGTACCCCCCCGGGCATGGCCTACGAGCAGTACTTC	CASTPPGMAYEQYF
TRBD2	TRBV10-3	TRBJ2-1	-	TGTGCCATCAGTGCCAGGGGGACTAGCGGGGGACACAATGAGCAGTTCTTC	CAISARGTSGGHNEQFF
-	TRBV18	TRBJ2-5	-	TGTGCCAGCTCACTCCCCCAAGAGACCCAGTACTTC	CASSLPQETQYF
-	TRBV4-1	TRBJ1-4	-	TGCGCCAGCAGCCAAGGAATCCTGAATGGAGGGACAACTAATGAAAAACTGTTTTTT	CASSQGILNGGTTNEKLFF
TRBD2	TRBV4-2	TRBJ2-3	-	TGTGCCAGCAGCCAAGCAACTAGCGGGGGCCGGTATACGCAGTATTTT	CASSQATSGGRYTQYF
TRBD2	TRBV7-9	TRBJ2-1	-	TGTGCCAGCAGCTTACGGGGGGGCTCCTACAATGAGCAGTTCTTC	CASSLRGGSYNEQFF
TRBD1	TRBV5-4	TRBJ1-6	-	TGTGCCACCTCGGACAGGACCTATAATTCACCCCTCCACTTT	CATSDRTYNSPLHF
TRBD1	TRBV7-3	TRBJ1-2	-	TGTGCCAGCAGCCCCGGACAGGGGGATGGCTACACCTTC	CASSPGQGDGYTF
-	TRBV5-6	TRBJ2-7	-	TGTGCCAGCAGCTTGTCACAGGACTACGAGCAGTACTTC	CASSLSQDYEQYF
TRBD2	TRBV28	TRBJ2-5	-	TGTGCCAGCAGACGCCTAGCGGAAGAGACCCAGTACTTC	CASRRLAEETQYF
-	TRBV7-9	TRBJ2-2	-	TGTGCCAGCAGCATTAGGTCACAGAACACCGGGGAGCTGTTTTTT	CASSIRSQNTGELFF
TRBD1	TRBV16	TRBJ1-1	-	TGTGCCAGCAGCGACAGGGGAGAGACTGAAGCTTTCTTT	CASSDRGETEAFF
-	TRBV30	TRBJ2-6	few	TGTGCCTGGAGGACGTTTGAGGGGGGGGCTGGGGCCAACGTCCTGACTTTC	CAWRTFEGGAGANVLTF
-	TRBV29-1	TRBJ2-1	-	TGCAGCGTTGAACTGGGTAGCTCCTACAATGAGCAGTTCTTC	CSVELGSSYNEQFF
TRBD1	TRBV2	TRBJ2-5	-	TGTGCCAGCAGGGACAGGGGTCGAGAGACCCAGTACTTC	CASRDRGRETQYF
TRBD2	TRBV4-3	TRBJ2-3	-	TGCGCCAGCAGCCAAGATCTTAGTCAGCGGGGGGCCAGTTTT	CASSQDLSQRGASF
-	TRBV2	TRBJ2-7	-	TGTGCCAGCAGCCCCTCCACAGGACTTTCCTACGAGCAGTACTTC	CASSPSTGLSYEQYF
TRBD1	TRBV28	TRBJ1-5	-	TGTGCCAGCAGCGGACAGGGGTTGAGCAATCAGCCCCAGCATTTT	CASSGQGLSNQPQHF
TRBD2	TRBV10-3	TRBJ2-2	-	TGTGCCATCAGTGAGGTAGCGGGAGAGTCCGGGGAGCTGTTTTTT	CAISEVAGESGELFF
TRBD2	TRBV5-1	TRBJ2-1	-	TGCGCCAGCAGCTTGGGACTAGCGGGAACGTACAATGAGCAGTTCTTC	CASSLGLAGTYNEQFF
-	TRBV9	TRBJ2-7	once	TGTGCCAGCAGCGAAACTCCGGGATTCTCCTACGAGCAGTACTTC	CASSETPGFSYEQYF
-	TRBV18	TRBJ2-3	-	TGTGCCAGCTCACCAGTCGCCGGGACAAGCACAGATACGCAGTATTTT	CASSPVAGTSTDTQYF
TRBD2	TRBV30	TRBJ2-1	-	TGTGCCTGGACCCGGGGGGGGCGAGGCAATGAGCAGTTCTTC	CAWTRGGRGNEQFF
TRBD1	TRBV19	TRBJ2-6	-	TGTGCCAGTAGTAAGGGACAGGGGGCTGGGTCTGGGGCCAACGTCCTGACTTTC	CASSKGQGAGSGANVLTF
-	TRBV5-1	TRBJ2-5	once	TGCGCCAGCAGCTTGTCAGTGTCTTGGGAGACCCAGTACTTC	CASSLSVSWETQYF